This is a list of T cell receptor beta chains from one sample in a study of blood T cell repertoires in COVID-19. Sequencing was performed with immunoSEQ multiplex PCR; in TCRdb, only in-frame clones are kept and a portion is missing. The table records about 59,000 clones, more than 80% of them present only once. Sequencing was carried out using peripheral blood. These receptors were collected from a man older than 75 with acute or convalescent COVID-19. Both conserved end residues are trimmed from each CDR3.

TRBV28	TRBJ2-2	ASSSPSTGFPGELF
TRBV5-1	TRBJ1-1	ASSWTGDDNEAF
TRBV6-2/TRBV6-3	TRBJ1-1	ASSYIRGPTLEAF
TRBV30	TRBJ1-5	AWSAGDSNQPQH
TRBV2	TRBJ1-4	ASRETGGEKLF
TRBV20-1	TRBJ1-2	SGAGAEGYT
TRBV6-2/TRBV6-3	TRBJ2-3	ASSYSAGTDTQY
TRBV7-2	TRBJ2-5	ASVLRGGFQETQY
TRBV19	TRBJ1-1	AIVGGQGVTEAF
TRBV6-1	TRBJ2-3	ASSENYLQAQY
TRBV23-1	TRBJ1-4	ASSLLGVGTAHSQANEKLF
TRBV21-1	TRBJ2-7	ASSKSPRTALPYEQY
TRBV5-6	TRBJ2-2	ASSRGQGIGELF
TRBV5-6	TRBJ2-5	ASSLVSSGGETQY
TRBV19	TRBJ2-7	ASSDMGTGHPYEQY
TRBV19	TRBJ2-7	ASSHGALTGSMYEQY
TRBV30	TRBJ1-4	AWRETATNEKLF
TRBV5-1	TRBJ2-1	ASSGHPTLAEQF
TRBV7-2	TRBJ2-4	ASSPTGGSIQY
TRBV7-8	TRBJ2-2	ASSFPSGGANTGELF
TRBV25-1	TRBJ2-7	ASRGPAYEQY
TRBV21-1	TRBJ2-7	ASSKNSREQY
TRBV11-2	TRBJ2-2	ASSSAGTATGELF
TRBV5-1	TRBJ2-1	ASSAGAGGPHNEQF
TRBV5-6	TRBJ1-6	ASSPNTGEDNSPLH
TRBV19	TRBJ2-3	ASTTGLAGAGTDTQY
TRBV27	TRBJ2-1	ASSSRVAGGYEQF
TRBV6-5	TRBJ1-1	ASTRKRETEAF
TRBV18	TRBJ1-1	ASSPPLPSNTEAF
TRBV18	TRBJ2-5	ASSPPEFQETQY
TRBV3-1/TRBV3-2	TRBJ1-2	ASSQGDREGGYT
TRBV7-9	TRBJ1-2	ASSLDGGNYGYT
TRBV6-5	TRBJ1-4	ASSRGQGGEKLF
TRBV4-2	TRBJ1-3	ASSQVTGAGNTIY
TRBV15	TRBJ1-5	ATRKGQGGGSNQPQH
TRBV7-7	TRBJ1-5	ASSRGRGCNQPQH